One sample yielded the 18 T cell receptor beta chains listed below, sequenced in a study of blood T cell repertoires in acute mononucleosis. Profiled with immunoSEQ multiplex PCR; TCRdb holds only in-frame clones, not every one. The sample carries around 2,000 clones, under 35% recorded once. Time point meaning: acute infectious mononucleosis, at clinical presentation within 2 weeks of symptom onset (visit 1). The material sequenced was EBV YVL epitope tetramer+ CD8+ T cells sorted from PBMCs, taken during acute infectious mononucleosis. The subset here: CD8 T cells binding a tetramer with EBV BRLF1 109-117 peptide (YVL-BR). These receptors came from a woman in her late teens or twenties with infectious mononucleosis caused by EBV.

The chain employs TRBV28 and TRBJ1-5; tentatively, D is TRBD1 (6 bases). The length of the CDR3 is 14 residues. Germline values: CDR1 MDHEN, CDR2 SYDVKM. Trimming shortened V by 3 bases and J by 11 bases, and 17 bases separated the two germline ends. The CDR3: CASSFLLGGSAQHF. In DNA, the CDR3 is TGTGCCAGCAGTTTCCTTCTGGGGGGCTCAGCCCAGCATTTT.

The chain carries TRBV6-1 and TRBJ2-1, with a weak D call TRBD2 (6 bases). This CDR3 contains 12 residues. Germline loops: CDR1 MNHNS, CDR2 SASEGT. V lost 7 bases to trimming and J lost 10 bases, with 14 bases between them. The CDR3 sequence: CASTLSGWEQFF. CDR3 bases: TGTGCCAGCACCCTAAGCGGGTGGGAGCAGTTCTTC.

This clone was counted a few times. Other DNA sequences of this sample code for an identical CDR3. The V call is TRBV23-1, the J call TRBJ2-4, with D perhaps TRBD1 (5 bases). TRBV23-1 is sorted into the ORF group, with uncertain function. V was cut by 0 bases and J by 16 bases, with 28 bases left in between. The CDR3 has 17 amino acids. CDR3: CASSQSKVDGAVKHSYF. CDR3 bases: TGCGCCAGCAGTCAATCTAAGGTTGATGGGGCAGTAAAACATTCATACTTC.

This clone was picked up a small number of times. The chain recombines TRBV7-9 with TRBJ2-1; D tentatively reads TRBD1 or TRBD2 (6 bases each). Trimming pared 6 bases from V and 7 bases from J, leaving 13 bases between. This CDR3 contains 13 residues. The germline gives CDR1 SEHNR, CDR2 FQNEAQ (reference sequence). The CDR3 nucleotides read TGTGCCAGCAGTCCCGGGGGCTATAATGAGCAGTTCTTC. This sequence encodes CASSPGGYNEQFF.

Of note for this clone: The junction shows a germline mismatch at one end, possibly a read error. The J gene is TRBJ2-1, the V gene TRBV10-2, with TRBD2 matching 7 bases. CDR3 length equals 15 residues. From germline, CDR1 is WSHSY and CDR2 SAAADI. This CDR3 reads CASSHLGGSYNEQFF. CDR3 nucleotides: TGTGCCAGCAGCCACCTGGGCGGGAGTTACAATGAGCAGTTCTTC.

Details on this clone: Different DNA sequences within this sample yield the same CDR3. The J gene is TRBJ2-7, the V gene TRBV5-1; a weak D match, TRBD1 (5 bases). Trimming cost V 7 bases and J 7 bases, with 21 bases left between them. Germline V CDR1 and CDR2: SGHRS, YFSETQ. This CDR3 comprises 14 residues. CDR3 in amino acids: CASLAETALKEQYF. In DNA form, the CDR3 reads TGCGCCAGCTTGGCCGAGACAGCCCTCAAAGAGCAGTACTTC.

The sample holds many counts of this clone. At one end, the junction sequence differs from germline, possibly due to a read error. V gene TRBV10-2 combines with J gene TRBJ2-7; unclear D gene. CDR3 length equals 13 residues. Germline-derived CDR1 and CDR2 are WSHSY and SAAADI. CDR3 in amino acids: CASSQDAAYEQYF. The CDR3 DNA reads as TGTGCCAGCAGCCAAGATGCGGCCTACGAGCAGTACTTC.

With respect to this clone: Only one base separates this from a far larger clonotype, so it likely reflects a read error. This sequence joins TRBV7-2 and TRBJ2-7; D gene unclear. Germline values: CDR1 SGHTA, CDR2 FQGNSA. CDR3 length: 13 amino acids. V dropped 5 bases and J dropped 7 bases, with 15 bases sitting between them. DNA of the CDR3: TGTGCCAGCAGCCAACTACCCTTGAATGAGCAGTACTTC. It encodes CASSQLPLNEQYF.

A remark on this clone: A far larger clone differs by one base, so this is likely a read error. In the same sample, other DNA sequences code for this CDR3. The chain carries TRBV28 and TRBJ2-7; possible D gene TRBD1, 5 bases. The CDR3 runs to 16 residues. Per germline, CDR1 MDHEN and CDR2 SYDVKM. CDR3 nucleotide sequence: TGTGCCAGCAGTTTAACGATCAGGGAACCTTCCTACGAGCAGTATTTC. Amino acids: CASSLTIREPSYEQYF.

This clone was observed a few times. This likely came from a read error, as a far larger clone is one base away. The chain is built from TRBV5-6 and TRBJ2-4; D not resolved. Trimming removed 1 base from V and 13 bases from J, with 15 bases in between. Germline values: CDR1 SGHDT, CDR2 YYEEEE. The CDR3 consists of 13 residues. In nucleotides, the CDR3 is TGTGCCAGCAGCTTGTTTTCGGGCAATGAGCAGTACTTC. Amino acids: CASSLFSGNEQYF.

This clone was detected a few times. The chain recombines TRBV29-1 with TRBJ2-1, with D perhaps given as TRBD1 or TRBD2 (5 bases each). Germline V gives CDR1 SQVTM, CDR2 ANQGSEA. The CDR3 length is 13 residues. The CDR3 loop is CSAIGASRNEQFF. In DNA form, the CDR3 reads TGCAGTGCCATCGGGGCTAGCAGGAATGAGCAGTTCTTC.

In its sample, this clone was seen a few times. The chain has TRBV6-4 and TRBJ2-7, with 11 bases aligning to TRBD2. There are 16 residues in the CDR3. V gave up 5 bases and J gave up 3 bases; unmatched junction bases: 9. CDR1 and CDR2 (germline): MRHNA, SNTAGT. Here the CDR3 DNA reads TGTGCCAGCAGTTATGCGCTAGCGGGAGGTCGCTACGAGCAGTACTTC. Translation: CASSYALAGGRYEQYF.

J is TRBJ2-1 and V is TRBV29-1, with 9 bases that match TRBD1. The V segment lost 4 bases and the J segment 0 bases; nucleotides outside the gene matches: 22. Germline CDR1 SQVTM, CDR2 ANQGSEA. The CDR3 spans 21 residues. CDR3 nucleotides: TGCAGCGTTGGAGGGACAGGGTCCGGGTCTATCGGGGCATACTCCTACAATGAGCAGTTCTTC. It encodes CSVGGTGSGSIGAYSYNEQFF.

Note on this clone: A single base separates this from a much larger clone, so it may be a read error. V gene TRBV7-6 combines with J gene TRBJ2-1; D unclear. The germline gives CDR1 SGHVS, CDR2 FNYEAQ. This CDR3 has 13 amino acids. Trimming shortened V by 3 bases and J by 6 bases, and 9 bases separated the two germline ends. The CDR3, as DNA: TGTGCCAGCAGCTTGTTTTCGGGCAATGAGCAGTTCTTC. Translation: CASSLFSGNEQFF.

This chain uses TRBV7-2 with TRBJ1-2; D not resolved. The germline CDR1 and CDR2 sequences are SGHTA and FQGNSA. Trimming took 6 bases from V and 7 from J, leaving 12 bases between them. The CDR3 totals 12 residues. This CDR3 is CASSYIGVGYTF. CDR3 DNA: TGTGCCAGCAGTTATATCGGGGTTGGCTACACCTTC.

A few counts support this clone. This is likely an artifact of a read error, given a far larger clone one base away. This chain joins TRBV7-2 and TRBJ2-1; D perhaps matches TRBD1 (6 bases). Germline lookup yields CDR1 SGHTA and CDR2 FQGNSA. This CDR3 comprises 13 residues. Written as DNA, the CDR3 is TGTGACAGCGAAGCTCCACAGGGTAATGAGCAGTTCTTC. Amino acid sequence: CDSEAPQGNEQFF.

Notes on this clone: A read error is likely here: a far larger clone is one base away. Within the sample, other DNA sequences also encode this same CDR3. The CDR3 coding sequence is TGCAGCGTTGTGGTGGCGCCGTACAATGAGCAGTTCTTC. This encodes CSVVVAPYNEQFF. The chain combines TRBV29-1 with TRBJ2-1; D is uncertain. V was shortened by 4 bases and J by 4 bases, with 11 bases between the two germline ends. CDR1 is SQVTM and CDR2 is ANQGSEA in the germline V gene. The CDR3 runs 13 residues.

V is TRBV13 and J is TRBJ2-5, with 10 bases matching TRBD2. V shed 1 base, J shed 12 bases, and the junction held 11 bases outside the gene matches. Germline V gene data show CDR1 as PRHDT and CDR2 as FYEKMQ (reference sequence). The CDR3 is 15 amino acids. For the CDR3, the DNA is TGTGCCAGCAGCTTAGTCCTAGCGGGAGTTCACGGGAAGTACTTC. It translates to CASSLVLAGVHGKYF.